The present entry profiles one T cell receptor beta chain with its context. Both subsets, CD45RA+ naive and CD45RA-negative memory, were split from the CD4+ cells. The method was immunoSEQ multiplex PCR; TCRdb's version includes in-frame clones alone and lacks a portion of them. The sample carries approximately 640,000 clones, around 72% recorded once. The sample belongs to a study of shared clonotypes between healthy human individuals. The sample taken for sequencing was memory CD4+ T cells sorted from blood. Subset here: CD45RA-negative fraction. This clonotype was sampled from a woman aged 30 to 39 in good health.

The CDR3 reads CASKGRADTDTQYF. The CDR3 region has the DNA TGTGCCAGCAAGGGCAGGGCCGACACAGATACGCAGTATTTT. The chain joins TRBV6-1 to TRBJ2-3; the D gene is possibly TRBD1 (5 bases). From germline, CDR1 is MNHNS and CDR2 SASEGT. Deletions cut 7 bases from V and 2 bases from J, with 13 bases between. The CDR3 sequence is 14 residues long.